The 10 T cell receptor beta chains listed next were all sequenced from one sample in a study of neurological immune-mediated disorders (dated by TCRdb to the late 2010s). Receptor amplification or capture employed 5' RACE. Sequencing used an Illumina HiSeq 2500. TCRdb ran its own pipeline on the public reads, namely fastp trimming at Q25 and MiXCR clone calling, and kept in-frame beta chains. Records with the same CDR3 protein are collapsed into one entry carrying the most frequent genes and DNA. This sample lists about 44,000 distinct CDR3 sequences; around a fifth were detected once. The ten top clones hold about 4.5% of the sample. What the time point label conveys for this sample: technical triplicate 3. The sample taken for sequencing was PBMCs. All receptors derive from a man aged 55 to 69 with HTLV-1-associated myelopathy (HAM/TSP).

This clonotype was observed at least ten times. This sequence joins TRBV24-1 and TRBJ1-1; unclear D gene. Between the trimmed V and J ends, which lost 12 bases and 3 bases, there was a span of 16 bases. Germline V gives CDR1 KGHDR, CDR2 SFDVKD. There are 13 residues in the CDR3. In DNA form, the CDR3 reads TGTGCCTCCTTCAGAGACCCCCACACTGAAGCTTTCTTT. Translation: CASFRDPHTEAFF.

This chain joins TRBV7-2 and TRBJ2-5, with D perhaps matching TRBD1 or TRBD2 (5 bases each). V was cut by 1 base and J by 5 bases, with 8 bases left in between. The V gene's germline CDR1 is SGHTA and CDR2 FQGNSA. The CDR3 runs 13 residues. The CDR3 DNA reads TGTGCCAGCAGCTTAGTTTGGGGGGAGACCCAGTACTTC. It specifies CASSLVWGETQYF. Full variable domain (outside the CDR3, taken from reference TRBV7-2 and TRBJ2-5): GAGVSQSPSNKVTEKGKDVELRCDPISGHTALYWYRQSLGQGLEFLIYFQGNSAPDKSGLPSDRFSAERTGGSVSTLTIQRTQQEDSAVYLCASSLVWGETQYFGPGTRLLVL.

This clonotype was recorded many times. The chain recombines TRBV6-5 with TRBJ2-5; 9 bases fit TRBD2. Germline V CDR1 and CDR2: MNHEY, SVGAGI. The CDR3 extends over 17 amino acids. Germline trimming cut 0 bases from V and 5 bases from J; bases unmatched to any gene: 10. This CDR3 is CASSYSMLAGGGETQYF. CDR3 DNA: TGTGCCAGCAGTTACTCGATGCTCGCGGGAGGGGGGGAGACCCAGTACTTC.

This clonotype was detected many times. This chain connects TRBV25-1 to TRBJ1-6, with no clear D. In germline, CDR1 is MGHDK, CDR2 SYGVNS. Trimming removed 6 bases at V and 5 bases at J, with 8 bases between. This CDR3 is built from 13 residues. The DNA of the CDR3 is TGTGCCAGCAGATCCAAGAATAATTCACCCCTCCACTTT. Its protein is CASRSKNNSPLHF.

Note on this clonotype: The DNA is omitted, as the CDR3 cannot be located on it reliably, and the CDR3 follows TCRdb's listing. V gene TRBV5-6 combines with J gene TRBJ1-3; the listed D gene, TRBD1, was not tested against the DNA. CDR1 is SGHDT and CDR2 is YYEEEE in the germline V gene. From its first to its last residue, the CDR3 has 20 amino acids. CDR3: CASSFYICSSPARSGNTIYF.

This clonotype occurred many times. The V call is TRBV14, the J call TRBJ1-1, with TRBD1 identical over 7 bases. Germline loops: CDR1 SGHDN, CDR2 FVKESK. The trim removed 4 bases at V and 5 bases at J, leaving 7 bases unmatched. This CDR3 contains 14 residues. In DNA, the CDR3 is TGTGCCAGCAGCCTATACAGGGGAACTACTGAAGCTTTCTTT. It is translated as CASSLYRGTTEAFF.

This clonotype was seen repeatedly, ten times or more. J is TRBJ2-1 and V is TRBV20-1; 11 nucleotides align to TRBD2. Germline values: CDR1 DFQATT, CDR2 SNEGSKA (reference sequence). CDR3 length: 15 residues. V lost 3 bases and J lost 7; bases outside the gene matches: 8. The CDR3 DNA is TGCAGTGCTAGGGCACTAGCGGGAGTGGTGAATGAGCAGTTCTTC. It is translated as CSARALAGVVNEQFF.

Concerning this clonotype: Compared with germline, one end of the junction differs, possibly owing to a read error. This chain connects TRBV12-3 or TRBV12-4 to TRBJ1-5; unclear D gene. This CDR3 region has 15 residues. The chain's CDR3 is CASSWAGGSNQLQHF. The CDR3 region has the DNA TGTGCCAGCAGCTGGGCCGGAGGGAGTAATCAGCTCCAGCATTTT.

V usage is TRBV20-1 and J usage is TRBJ1-6; 8 bases fit TRBD1. Germline V lookup: CDR1 DFQATT, CDR2 SNEGSKA (reference sequence). The CDR3 extends over 15 amino acids. The J segment lost 7 bases and the V segment lost 3 bases, leaving 8 bases of the junction unmatched. CDR3 amino acids: CSASTSGQGNSPLHF. DNA for the CDR3: TGCAGTGCTAGCACCTCCGGACAGGGCAATTCACCCCTCCACTTT.

This clonotype was found many times. This sequence joins TRBV5-1 and TRBJ1-2; 8 bases are a match to TRBD1. After removal of 4 bases from V and 6 bases from J, the junction contained 8 bases not matched to a gene. The CDR3 runs 14 residues. The V gene's germline CDR1 is SGHRS and CDR2 YFSETQ. This chain's CDR3 is CASSPGQAPDGYTF. The CDR3 bases are TGCGCCAGCAGCCCGGGACAGGCCCCAGATGGCTACACCTTC.